These T cell receptor beta chains were read from a single sample in a study of cytotoxic CD8 clonotypes in ibrutinib-treated CLL. Assay used: immunoSEQ multiplex PCR; TCRdb lists only in-frame clones, some missing. The data contain under 300,000 clones, about 72% of them seen just once; the ten biggest clones take up about 6%. The sequences come from PBMCs, collected at disease progression, from a patient treated with ibrutinib. Every receptor here comes from a human donor with chronic lymphocytic leukemia. The CDR3 runs from the conserved cysteine through the conserved F or W. The order of the fields is V gene, J gene, clone size, CDR3 length, D gene, CDR3 protein, CDR3 DNA. The D gene is left open where the match is weak. Some rows mark clone size as missing; the rest say once, few, many or name a class of expanded clone.

>TRBV4-1|TRBJ2-3|-|19|TRBD2
CASSQGLAGVGISTDTQYF
TGCGCCAGCAGCCAAGGACTAGCGGGAGTAGGAATTAGCACAGATACGCAGTATTTT
>TRBV2|TRBJ2-5|few|13|-
CADSGPSQETQYF
TGTGCCGACTCGGGGCCCTCGCAAGAGACCCAGTACTTC
>TRBV5-5|TRBJ1-5|once|17|-
CASSLGPSLYSNQPQHF
TGTGCCAGCAGCTTGGGACCGTCCTTATATAGCAATCAGCCCCAGCATTTT
>TRBV11-2|TRBJ2-1|-|14|TRBD1
CASSFRGQVDEQFF
TGTGCCAGCAGCTTCAGGGGGCAGGTGGATGAGCAGTTCTTC
>TRBV7-2|TRBJ2-5|-|15|-
CASSPTPLAQETQYF
TGTGCCAGCAGCCCAACTCCCCTAGCGCAAGAGACCCAGTACTTC
>TRBV4-1|TRBJ1-5|-|14|-
CASSLWGLSQPQHF
TGCGCCAGCAGCCTTTGGGGGCTCAGTCAGCCCCAGCATTTT
>TRBV10-1|TRBJ1-2|-|15|TRBD1
CASSADRASNYGYTF
TGCGCCAGCAGTGCAGACAGGGCGTCTAACTATGGCTACACCTTC
>TRBV7-8|TRBJ1-3|-|21|-
CASSLVRAGFPPISSGNTIYF
TGTGCCAGCAGCTTAGTCCGGGCGGGGTTCCCCCCGATTAGCTCTGGAAACACCATATATTTT
>TRBV9|TRBJ1-1|few|14|TRBD1
CASSRGRLYGEAFF
TGTGCCAGCAGCAGGGGGCGCTTGTATGGTGAAGCTTTCTTT
>TRBV21-1|TRBJ1-2|once|13|-
CASSKQANYGYTF
TGTGCCAGCAGTAAACAGGCTAACTATGGCTACACCTTC
>TRBV5-1|TRBJ2-1|few|14|TRBD2
CASSRSGDDNEQFF
TGCGCCAGCAGCAGAAGCGGGGATGACAATGAGCAGTTCTTC
>TRBV19|TRBJ1-2|-|14|-
CASSLEDGNYGYTF
TGTGCCAGTAGTCTCGAAGACGGAAACTATGGCTACACCTTC
>TRBV6-4|TRBJ2-2|-|15|TRBD1
CASSSDRVGTGELFF
TGTGCCAGCAGCAGCGACAGGGTTGGCACCGGGGAGCTGTTTTTT
>TRBV28|TRBJ2-5|few|14|-
CASSLGGAQETQYF
TGTGCCAGCAGTTTGGGCGGGGCCCAAGAGACCCAGTACTTC
>TRBV7-6|TRBJ1-2|-|14|TRBD1
CASSLDDRGYGYTF
TGTGCCAGCAGCTTAGATGACAGGGGATATGGCTACACCTTC
>TRBV19|TRBJ1-5|-|13|-
CASSGAGNQPQHF
TGTGCCAGTTCGGGCGCTGGCAATCAGCCCCAGCATTTT
>TRBV29-1|TRBJ2-7|-|13|-
CSVVGRSSYEQYF
TGCAGCGTTGTAGGAAGAAGCTCCTACGAGCAGTACTTC